Each of the 16 T cell receptor beta chains below was sequenced from the same sample in a study of cytomegalovirus exposure and HLA in healthy donors. Use of 60 Vbeta and 13 Jbeta primers characterized the PCR. Repertoires were generated with immunoSEQ multiplex PCR, while TCRdb's copy carries only in-frame clones and drops some. The repertoire holds over 200,000 clones, with about 75% as singletons. The sample was PBMCs. These receptors all come from a woman aged 30 to 39 in good health and CMV-seronegative.

This sequence joins TRBV25-1 and TRBJ2-7; weak D call: TRBD1 (5 bases). V dropped 3 bases and J dropped 6 bases, with 15 bases sitting between them. The CDR3 loop spans 14 amino acids. Germline lookup yields CDR1 MGHDK and CDR2 SYGVNS. The CDR3 here is CASSDDSAWGEQYF. CDR3 DNA sequence: TGTGCCAGCAGTGACGACAGCGCCTGGGGCGAGCAGTACTTC.

CDR3 nucleotides: TGTGCCAGTAGCCCGGCCCGGCTCCCCGGGGAGACCCAGTACTTC. Amino acids: CASSPARLPGETQYF. The rearrangement links TRBV19 to TRBJ2-5; D uncertain. The V end was cut by 6 bases, the J end by 5 bases, with 19 bases between. Germline V gene lookup returns CDR1 LNHDA and CDR2 SQIVND (reference sequence). CDR3 size: 15 residues.

This rearrangement joins TRBV11-3 to TRBJ2-3; 10 positions agree with TRBD2. The CDR3 is made up of 16 amino acids. The germline V gene has CDR1 SGHNT and CDR2 YENEEA. The J segment lost 2 bases and the V segment lost 4 bases, leaving 6 bases of the junction unmatched. The CDR3 sequence is CASSSFGLADTDTQYF. The CDR3 coding sequence is TGTGCCAGCAGCTCGTTCGGACTAGCGGACACAGATACGCAGTATTTT.

This clone has more than one count but fewer than ten. This rearrangement joins TRBV14 to TRBJ2-7; 11 bases fit TRBD2. CDR3 length equals 15 residues. Per the germline V gene, CDR1 is SGHDN and CDR2 is FVKESK. The V segment lost 6 bases and the J segment 2 bases; nucleotides outside the gene matches: 6. This CDR3 is CASRPTSGGTYEQYF. CDR3 nucleotide sequence: TGTGCCAGCAGACCTACTAGCGGGGGCACCTACGAGCAGTACTTC.

The chain combines TRBV11-2 with TRBJ2-7; 11 bases fit TRBD1. Germline V lookup: CDR1 SGHAT, CDR2 FQNNGV. The CDR3 is made up of 15 amino acids. The V segment lost 7 bases and the J segment 3 bases; nucleotides outside the gene matches: 8. The CDR3 coding sequence is TGTGCCAGCAACTCTTGGACAGGGGGCGGCTACGAGCAGTACTTC. Translated, it gives CASNSWTGGGYEQYF.

This clone was observed a handful of times. This chain connects TRBV19 to TRBJ1-5; D is ambiguous. This CDR3 region has 15 residues. The V end was cut by 1 base, the J end by 5 bases, with 12 bases between. Per germline, CDR1 LNHDA and CDR2 SQIVND (reference sequence). The CDR3 spells CASSIGANGDQPQHF. The CDR3, as DNA: TGTGCCAGTAGTATAGGCGCCAACGGGGATCAGCCCCAGCATTTT.

The chain combines TRBV5-4 with TRBJ1-6; D uncertain. The germline V gene encodes CDR1 SGHNT and CDR2 YYREEE (reference sequence). The ends were cut back, 0 bases at V and 10 bases at J, with 17 bases in the middle. CDR3 size: 16 residues. CDR3 region: CASSLDFGQSGSPLHF. CDR3 bases: TGTGCCAGCAGCTTGGACTTTGGGCAGTCAGGATCACCCCTCCACTTT.

This clone was seen only a few times. The rearrangement uses TRBV27 and TRBJ2-2; D is perhaps TRBD1 (5 bases). The CDR3 sequence is 14 residues long. Trimming took 0 bases from V and 5 from J, leaving 7 bases between them. Germline V CDR1 and CDR2: MNHEY, SMNVEV (reference sequence). This chain's CDR3 is CASSLSTGTGELFF. The DNA of the CDR3 is TGTGCCAGCAGTTTATCCACAGGTACCGGGGAGCTGTTTTTT.

This clone came up a few times. The chain combines TRBV15 with TRBJ2-7; D ambiguous. CDR1 LNHNV and CDR2 YYDKDF come from the germline V gene (reference sequence). V lost 1 base and J lost 7, with 8 bases in between. The CDR3 sequence is 12 residues long. The CDR3 sequence is CATSRGIGEQYF. The CDR3 DNA is TGTGCCACCAGCAGAGGAATCGGGGAGCAGTACTTC.

The genes are TRBV2 and TRBJ1-2; D not certain. V lost 3 bases, J lost 3 bases, and 11 bases lay in between. This CDR3 comprises 14 residues. In germline, CDR1 is SNHLY, CDR2 FYNNEI. The CDR3 DNA follows: TGTGCCAGCAGTGAGCCGGGGAGAGACTATGGCTACACCTTC. It is translated as CASSEPGRDYGYTF.

The table lists this clone with a count of one. The genes are TRBV19 and TRBJ2-3; 7 bases map to TRBD2. V shed 5 bases, J shed 4 bases, and the junction held 6 bases outside the gene matches. CDR1 is LNHDA, CDR2 SQIVND, per germline (reference sequence). The CDR3 loop spans 14 amino acids. This CDR3 reads CASSEGLAADTQYF. The CDR3 nucleotides read TGTGCCAGTAGTGAAGGGCTAGCGGCAGATACGCAGTATTTT.

This chain joins TRBV5-5 and TRBJ2-7, with D maybe TRBD2 (5 bases). Germline V gene sequence: CDR1 SGHKS, CDR2 YYEKEE (reference sequence). This CDR3 contains 13 residues. Trimming took 7 bases from V and 6 from J, leaving 17 bases between them. The CDR3 protein is CASQLDEQGEQYF. For the CDR3, the DNA is TGTGCCAGCCAACTAGATGAGCAAGGCGAGCAGTACTTC.

Regarding this clone: The junction does not match germline at one end; this may be a read error. V and J are TRBV5-1 and TRBJ1-4, with D possibly being TRBD1 (6 bases). The germline CDR1 and CDR2 sequences are SGHRS and YFSETQ. The CDR3 runs 12 residues. This chain's CDR3 is CASTLGGEKLFF. DNA of the CDR3: TGCGCCAGCACCTTGGGGGGCGAAAAACTGTTTTTT. The entire variable domain, with the rest obtained from reference TRBV5-1 and TRBJ1-4, is as follows: KAGVTQTPRYLIKTRGQQVTLSCSPISGHRSVSWYQQTPGQGLQFLFEYFSETQRNKGNFPGRFSGRQFSNSRSEMNVSTLELGDSALYLCASTLGGEKLFFGSGTQLSVL.

This chain uses TRBV29-1 with TRBJ1-2, with D uncertain. CDR1 is SQVTM and CDR2 is ANQGSEA in the germline V gene. The length of the CDR3 is 13 residues. The ends were cut back, 3 bases at V and 2 bases at J, with 10 bases in the middle. CDR3 coding DNA: TGCAGCGTTGAGGCTCCCCCCAACTATGGCTACACCTTC. Translated: CSVEAPPNYGYTF.

V usage is TRBV19 and J usage is TRBJ1-1; D is perhaps TRBD1 (6 bases). The germline V gene encodes CDR1 LNHDA and CDR2 SQIVND (reference sequence). The CDR3 loop spans 14 amino acids. Between the trimmed V and J ends, which lost 4 bases and 1 base, there was a span of 10 bases. This chain's CDR3 is CASSRDRKNTEAFF. The CDR3 DNA reads TGTGCCAGTAGTAGAGACAGGAAGAACACTGAAGCTTTCTTT.

The chain recombines TRBV5-4 with TRBJ1-6; D remains unclear. The CDR3 consists of 16 residues. The germline gives CDR1 SGHNT, CDR2 YYREEE (reference sequence). Trimming cost V 0 bases and J 6 bases, with 13 bases left between them. The CDR3 nucleotides read TGTGCCAGCAGCTTGGACCGTGCGGTTCCTAATTCACCCCTCCACTTT. Amino acids: CASSLDRAVPNSPLHF.